A selection of T cell receptor beta chains follows, all from one sample in a study of T cells after yellow fever vaccination. TCRdb independently ran MiXCR on the 5' RACE reads; one entry per CDR3 protein. The data hold under 50,000 distinct CDR3 sequences, with around 6.8% observed a single time. Here the sequenced sample was PBMCs, either bulk or a sorted T-cell subset (CD4+, CD8+, memory, or dextramer-sorted; not recorded which), taken 45 days after the yellow fever booster vaccination. Receptors were obtained from a man between 25 and 39 years old who received the YFV17D yellow fever vaccine. CDR3s include the opening cysteine and the closing phenylalanine or tryptophan. The order of the fields is V gene, J gene, D gene, clone size, CDR3 DNA, CDR3 protein. A D gene is named only where the DNA matches it firmly. For some rows the clone size is stated as once, few or many, or as a class when expanded; others skip it.

V gene: TRBV6-1
J gene: TRBJ2-1
D gene: TRBD2
clone size: -
CDR3 DNA: TGTGCCAGCAGAACCGGGACTAGCGTGAAGGGCAATGAGCAGTTCTTC
CDR3 protein: CASRTGTSVKGNEQFF

V gene: TRBV12-3/TRBV12-4
J gene: TRBJ2-2
D gene: TRBD1
clone size: many
CDR3 DNA: TGTGCCAGCAGGCAACAGGGGTCCGGGGAGCTGTTTTTT
CDR3 protein: CASRQQGSGELFF

V gene: TRBV5-1
J gene: TRBJ1-2
D gene: -
clone size: many
CDR3 DNA: TGCGCCAGCGCGTCGTCGGATCGCTATGGCTACACCTTC
CDR3 protein: CASASSDRYGYTF

V gene: TRBV12-3/TRBV12-4
J gene: TRBJ2-1
D gene: TRBD2
clone size: many
CDR3 DNA: TGTGCCAGCAGAACCCGAGGTAGCGGGAGTTTCAATGAGCAGTTCTTC
CDR3 protein: CASRTRGSGSFNEQFF

V gene: TRBV20-1
J gene: TRBJ2-3
D gene: -
clone size: few
CDR3 DNA: TGCAGTGCTCGGACTGGCGGCACAGATACGCAGTATTTT
CDR3 protein: CSARTGGTDTQYF

V gene: TRBV29-1
J gene: TRBJ1-3
D gene: -
clone size: many
CDR3 DNA: TGCAGCGTGACCGACAGGGGAAACACCATATATTTT
CDR3 protein: CSVTDRGNTIYF

V gene: TRBV15
J gene: TRBJ2-7
D gene: TRBD1
clone size: -
CDR3 DNA: TGTGCCACCAGCAGAGATATAGGGACAGTGGACCACGAGCAGTACTTC
CDR3 protein: CATSRDIGTVDHEQYF

V gene: TRBV5-5
J gene: TRBJ2-5
D gene: TRBD2
clone size: -
CDR3 DNA: TGTGCCATCGGCCCCCGGGACCTCCCGGGAGGGACCCAGTACTTC
CDR3 protein: CAIGPRDLPGGTQYF

V gene: TRBV4-3
J gene: TRBJ2-3
D gene: -
clone size: few
CDR3 DNA: TGCGCCAGCAGCCAAGACCAGGGAGCCCCAGATACGCAGTATTTT
CDR3 protein: CASSQDQGAPDTQYF

V gene: TRBV7-9
J gene: TRBJ1-4
D gene: -
clone size: many
CDR3 DNA: TGTGCCAGCGGAAAACAGTCTCAGAGCGAAAAACTGTTTTTT
CDR3 protein: CASGKQSQSEKLFF

V gene: TRBV11-2
J gene: TRBJ2-4
D gene: -
clone size: medium-sized
CDR3 DNA: TGTGCCAGCAGCCCCGGTGAAGCGGAGAACATTCAGTACTTC
CDR3 protein: CASSPGEAENIQYF

V gene: TRBV5-4
J gene: TRBJ1-3
D gene: -
clone size: many
CDR3 DNA: TGTGCCAGCAGCTTTCGGGGAAACACCATATATTTT
CDR3 protein: CASSFRGNTIYF

V gene: TRBV7-8
J gene: TRBJ2-7
D gene: -
clone size: many
CDR3 DNA: TGTGCCAGCAACCCCTCGAGAGGTGGCTACGAGCAGTACTTC
CDR3 protein: CASNPSRGGYEQYF

V gene: TRBV3-1
J gene: TRBJ1-1
D gene: -
clone size: -
CDR3 DNA: TGTGCCAGCTCCCATGAGCACTCGAACACTGAAGCTTTCTTT
CDR3 protein: CASSHEHSNTEAFF

V gene: TRBV7-2
J gene: TRBJ2-4
D gene: -
clone size: few
CDR3 DNA: TGTGCCAGCAGCTTAGCTTTGGGCAGGGTGGACATTCAGTACTTC
CDR3 protein: CASSLALGRVDIQYF

V gene: TRBV7-9
J gene: TRBJ2-3
D gene: -
clone size: many
CDR3 DNA: TGTGCCAGCAGCTTTGGACTGGCCCCTAGTGGGAATACGCAGTATTTT
CDR3 protein: CASSFGLAPSGNTQYF